The 9 T cell receptor beta chains below come from one sample, sequenced in a study of human T cells and chemical hapten exposure. Unfractionated whole blood was the source of the extracted total RNA. Unique molecular identifiers were affixed to discrete cDNA molecules within the library. One entry per CDR3 protein results from TCRdb running MiXCR on the reads. Among about 3,100 distinct CDR3 sequences listed, nearly 50% were seen once. Sequencing was carried out using whole blood. These TCRs come from a human donor who had alopecia or was a healthy volunteer (not recorded which). Some clones in this sample may be carry-over from other donors' samples. This table probably holds off-target reads from a library built for another chain.

The sample holds a few counts of this clonotype. The chain is built from TRBV5-1 and TRBJ2-7; possible D gene TRBD2, 5 bases. Germline-derived CDR1 and CDR2 are SGHRS and YFSETQ. This CDR3 comprises 15 residues. The ends were cut back, 7 bases at V and 0 bases at J, with 17 bases in the middle. The CDR3 nucleotides read TGCGCCAGCCGCCCTCAGGAGCGGAACTCCTACGAGCAGTACTTC. It translates to CASRPQERNSYEQYF.

This clonotype was counted between two and nine times. The rearrangement uses TRBV4-1 and TRBJ2-3; TRBD2 aligns across 9 bases. This CDR3 is 17 amino acids long. Germline V gene data show CDR1 as MGHRA and CDR2 as YSYEKL. V shed 0 bases and J 1 base; nucleotides not matched to a gene: 5. CDR3 DNA sequence: TGCGCCAGCAGCCAAGAATCGGTAGCGGGGGGCACAGATACGCAGTATTTT. The encoded protein is CASSQESVAGGTDTQYF.

This clonotype turned up a few times. V gene TRBV3-1 combines with J gene TRBJ2-7; D unclear. The CDR3 sequence is 14 residues long. Germline V CDR1 and CDR2: LGHDT, YNNKEL (reference sequence). V lost 4 bases, J lost 0 bases, and 10 bases lay in between. The DNA of the CDR3 is TGTGCCAGCAGCCCTAGAGGTAACTCCTACGAGCAGTACTTC. Protein sequence: CASSPRGNSYEQYF.

The chain uses TRBV20-1 and TRBJ2-3; 9 positions agree with TRBD2. The CDR3 spans 13 residues. The junction had 5 bases not matched to a gene; V was cut back by 6 bases and J by 4 bases. CDR1 is DFQATT and CDR2 is SNEGSKA in the germline V gene (reference sequence). For the CDR3, the DNA is TGCAGTGCAATAGCGGGAGCGGCAGATACGCAGTATTTT. It codes for CSAIAGAADTQYF.

The chain uses TRBV14 and TRBJ2-1, with D possibly being TRBD2 (6 bases). The CDR3 has 15 residues. Germline values: CDR1 SGHDN, CDR2 FVKESK. The ends were cut back, 0 bases at V and 0 bases at J, with 6 bases in the middle. The CDR3 nucleotides are TGTGCCAGCAGCCAAGATAGCGGCTCCTACAATGAGCAGTTCTTC. It encodes CASSQDSGSYNEQFF.

The chain carries TRBV28 and TRBJ2-3; no clear D gene. Trimming shortened V by 8 bases and J by 0 bases, and 9 bases separated the two germline ends. The germline gives CDR1 MDHEN, CDR2 SYDVKM. The CDR3 consists of 13 residues. As DNA, the CDR3 is TGTGCCAGCCTGGTACCTAGCACAGATACGCAGTATTTT. This codes for CASLVPSTDTQYF. The variable domain in full, completed from reference TRBV28 and TRBJ2-3, reads DVKVTQSSRYLVKRTGEKVFLECVQDMDHENMFWYRQDPGLGLRLIYFSYDVKMKEKGDIPEGYSVSREKKERFSLILESASTNQTSMYLCASLVPSTDTQYFGPGTRLTVL.

This clonotype has only one observation. The chain has TRBV7-9 and TRBJ2-2; D perhaps matches TRBD1 (6 bases). Germline V gives CDR1 SEHNR, CDR2 FQNEAQ (reference sequence). The CDR3 has 12 residues. Trimming pared 10 bases from V and 7 bases from J, leaving 13 bases between. The CDR3 sequence is CATDRSGGELFF. In DNA form, the CDR3 reads TGTGCCACCGACAGGTCTGGCGGGGAGCTGTTTTTT. The whole variable domain, remainder taken from reference TRBV7-9 and TRBJ2-2, is DTGVSQNPRHKITKRGQNVTFRCDPISEHNRLYWYRQTLGQGPEFLTYFQNEAQLEKSRLLSDRFSAERPKGSFSTLEIQRTEQGDSAMYLCATDRSGGELFFGEGSRLTVL.

This clonotype has only a few counts. The V gene is TRBV29-1, the J gene TRBJ2-7; D is perhaps TRBD1 (9 bases). Deletions cut 5 bases from V and 2 bases from J, with 16 bases between. The CDR3 loop spans 14 amino acids. Germline V gene lookup returns CDR1 SQVTM and CDR2 ANQGSEA. The CDR3 coding sequence is TGCAGCGTTACGGGAGGGACAGGGCCCTACGAGCAGTACTTC. Protein sequence: CSVTGGTGPYEQYF.

The table lists this clonotype with a few counts. The J gene is TRBJ2-3, the V gene TRBV6-1; no clear D. The CDR3 has 15 amino acids. CDR1 is MNHNS, CDR2 SASEGT, per germline. Trimming shortened V by 6 bases and J by 2 bases, and 15 bases separated the two germline ends. DNA for the CDR3: TGTGCCAGCAGCTTATGGTGGGTCACCACAGATACGCAGTATTTT. Its protein product is CASSLWWVTTDTQYF.